This record covers a single TCR beta chain. Its specificity is not known. The entry originates in a study of circulating and synovial CD4+ cells in juvenile arthritis. Study results and caveats: Traditional Vbeta family usage analysis missed the pathogenic-like versus bulk difference. Shared-clonotype fractions with synovium likely underestimate full repertoire overlap.

V was clipped by 2 bases and J by 6 bases, with 9 bases between them. Germline loops: CDR1 ENHRY, CDR2 SYGVKD. This CDR3 spans 13 amino acids. Generated by immunoSEQ multiplex PCR, the TCRdb table keeps only in-frame clones and is missing some. The sample yields 32,000 or so clones, 90% to 95% seen once. Source material: CD4+ T cells from blood. The chain couples TRBV10-3 to TRBJ2-3; no clear D gene. The sequence came from a human donor with juvenile idiopathic arthritis. The CDR3 DNA follows: TGTGCCATCAGTGAGACTACTGGGGATACGCAGTATTTT. This encodes CAISETTGDTQYF.